This T cell receptor (beta chain) appears in the sequencing data of a study of T cell responses to AZD1222 COVID-19 vaccine. Data came from immunoSEQ multiplex PCR; TCRdb stores just in-frame clones and leaves some out. The table records some 180,000 clones, about nine tenths of them present only once. Study results and limitations: Repertoires were obtained only post-peak T cell response. There were vaccine-associated CD4 TCRs across spike, dominant at 160-218 and 743-854.

As regards this clone: Its antigen is not identified.

The V gene lost 3 bases and the J gene lost 0 bases, with 15 bases spanning the gap. The CDR3 contains 17 residues. The V gene's germline CDR1 is PRHDT and CDR2 FYEKMQ (reference sequence). The V gene is TRBV13, the J gene TRBJ1-3; D remains ambiguous. This receptor was taken from an adult who received the AZD1222 COVID-19 vaccine. Sequenced here: peripheral blood, sampled 28 days after the second AZD1222 dose. In nucleotides, the CDR3 is TGTGCCAGCAGCTTTCAACGCGGCGGGAACTCTGGAAACACCATATATTTT. It is translated as CASSFQRGGNSGNTIYF.